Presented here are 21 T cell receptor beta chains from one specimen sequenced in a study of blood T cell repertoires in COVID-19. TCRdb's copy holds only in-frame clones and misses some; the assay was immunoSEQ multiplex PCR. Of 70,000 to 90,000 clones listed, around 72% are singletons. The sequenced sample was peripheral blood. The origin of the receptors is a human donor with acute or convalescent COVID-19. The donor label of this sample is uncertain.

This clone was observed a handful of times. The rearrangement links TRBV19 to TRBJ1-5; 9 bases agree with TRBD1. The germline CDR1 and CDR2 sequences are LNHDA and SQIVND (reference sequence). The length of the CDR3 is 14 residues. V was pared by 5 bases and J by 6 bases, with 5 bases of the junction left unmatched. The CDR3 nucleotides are TGTGCCAGTAGTTTTCGACAGGGGGTTCAGCCCCAGCATTTT. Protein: CASSFRQGVQPQHF.

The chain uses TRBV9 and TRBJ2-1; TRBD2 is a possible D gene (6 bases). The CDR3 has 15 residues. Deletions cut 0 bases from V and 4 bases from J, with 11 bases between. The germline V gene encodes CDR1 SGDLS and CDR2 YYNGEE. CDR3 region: CASSVGGLKYNEQFF. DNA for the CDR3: TGTGCCAGCAGCGTAGGTGGACTAAAATACAATGAGCAGTTCTTC.

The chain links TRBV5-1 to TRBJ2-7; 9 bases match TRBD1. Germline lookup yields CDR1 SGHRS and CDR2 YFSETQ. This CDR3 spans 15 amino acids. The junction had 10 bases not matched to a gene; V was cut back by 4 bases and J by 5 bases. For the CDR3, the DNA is TGCGCCAGCAGCGCGCGACAGGGGGGTGACGACGAGCAGTACTTC. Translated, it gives CASSARQGGDDEQYF.

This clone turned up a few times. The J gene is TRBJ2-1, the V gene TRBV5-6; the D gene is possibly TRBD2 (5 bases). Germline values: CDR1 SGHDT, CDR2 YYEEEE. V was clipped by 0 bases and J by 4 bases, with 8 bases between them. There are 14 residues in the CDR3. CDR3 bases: TGTGCCAGCAGCTTGGAGCGGCAGTACAATGAGCAGTTCTTC. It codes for CASSLERQYNEQFF.

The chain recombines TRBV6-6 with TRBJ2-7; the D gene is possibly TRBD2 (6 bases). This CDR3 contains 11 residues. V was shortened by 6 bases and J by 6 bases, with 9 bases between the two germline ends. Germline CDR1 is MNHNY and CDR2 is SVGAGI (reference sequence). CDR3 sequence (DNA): TGTGCCAGCAGATCCGGGGGCGAGCAGTACTTC. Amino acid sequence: CASRSGGEQYF.

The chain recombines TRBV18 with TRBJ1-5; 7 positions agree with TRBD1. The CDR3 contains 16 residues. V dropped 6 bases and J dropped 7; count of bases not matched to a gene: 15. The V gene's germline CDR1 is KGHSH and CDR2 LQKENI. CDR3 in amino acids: CASSPDRTGSGQPQHF. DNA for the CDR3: TGTGCCAGCTCGCCGGACCGGACAGGTTCGGGGCAGCCCCAGCATTTT.

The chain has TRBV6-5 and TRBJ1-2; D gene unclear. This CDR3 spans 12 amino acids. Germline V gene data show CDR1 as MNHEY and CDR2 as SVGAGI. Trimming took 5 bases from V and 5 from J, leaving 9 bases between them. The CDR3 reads CASSPRTYGYTF. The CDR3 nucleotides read TGTGCCAGCAGTCCCCGGACTTATGGCTACACCTTC.

The CDR3 nucleotides are TGCGCCAGCAGCTTGACAGTTTCGAACACCGGGGAGCTGTTTTTT. Residues: CASSLTVSNTGELFF. The chain combines TRBV5-1 with TRBJ2-2; no definite D call. Germline CDR1 and CDR2: SGHRS and YFSETQ. The CDR3 covers 15 residues. Deletions cut 1 base from V and 0 bases from J, with 7 bases between.

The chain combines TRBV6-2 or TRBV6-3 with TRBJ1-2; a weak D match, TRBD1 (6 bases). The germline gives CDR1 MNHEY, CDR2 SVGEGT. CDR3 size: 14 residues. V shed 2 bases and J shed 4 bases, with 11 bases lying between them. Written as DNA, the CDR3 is TGTGCCAGCAGTTACGACAGGCAACTCTATGGCTACACCTTC. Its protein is CASSYDRQLYGYTF.

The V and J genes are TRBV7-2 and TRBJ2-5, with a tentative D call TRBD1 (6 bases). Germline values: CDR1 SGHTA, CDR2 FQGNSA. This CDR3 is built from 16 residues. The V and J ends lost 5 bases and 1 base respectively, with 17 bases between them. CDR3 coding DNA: TGTGCCAGCAGCCTAACACGTAACAGGGCCCAAGAGACCCAGTACTTC. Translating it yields CASSLTRNRAQETQYF.

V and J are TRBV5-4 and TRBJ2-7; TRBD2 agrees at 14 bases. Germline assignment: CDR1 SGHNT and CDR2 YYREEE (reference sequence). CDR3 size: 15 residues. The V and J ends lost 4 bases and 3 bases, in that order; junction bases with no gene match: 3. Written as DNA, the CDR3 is TGTGCCAGCAGCGGGGGGACTAGCGGGAGCTACGAGCAGTACTTC. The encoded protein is CASSGGTSGSYEQYF.

CDR3 nucleotide sequence: TGTGCCAGCGTGGGACAGGGGAACACCGGGGAGCTGTTTTTT. Protein product: CASVGQGNTGELFF. The chain has TRBV6-5 and TRBJ2-2; 9 nucleotides align to TRBD1. This CDR3 region has 14 residues. Germline V lookup: CDR1 MNHEY, CDR2 SVGAGI. J lost 1 base, V lost 8 bases, and 2 bases had no gene match.

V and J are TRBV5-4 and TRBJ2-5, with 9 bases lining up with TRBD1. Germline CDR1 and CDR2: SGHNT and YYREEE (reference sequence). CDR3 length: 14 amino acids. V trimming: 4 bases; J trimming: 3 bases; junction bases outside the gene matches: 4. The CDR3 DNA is TGTGCCAGCAGCCTACAGGGGGCGGAAGAGACCCAGTACTTC. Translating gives CASSLQGAEETQYF.

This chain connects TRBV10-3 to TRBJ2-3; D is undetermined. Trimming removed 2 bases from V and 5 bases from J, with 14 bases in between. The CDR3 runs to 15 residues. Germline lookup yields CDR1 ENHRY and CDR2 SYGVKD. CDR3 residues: CAISETTRTGDTQYF. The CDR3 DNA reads TGTGCCATCAGTGAGACTACCCGAACGGGAGATACGCAGTATTTT.

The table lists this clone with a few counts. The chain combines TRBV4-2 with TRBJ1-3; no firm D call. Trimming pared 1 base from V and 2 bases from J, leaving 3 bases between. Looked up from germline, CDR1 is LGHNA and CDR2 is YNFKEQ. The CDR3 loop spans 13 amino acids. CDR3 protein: CASSQGPGNTIYF. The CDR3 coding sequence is TGTGCCAGCAGCCAAGGGCCTGGAAACACCATATATTTT.

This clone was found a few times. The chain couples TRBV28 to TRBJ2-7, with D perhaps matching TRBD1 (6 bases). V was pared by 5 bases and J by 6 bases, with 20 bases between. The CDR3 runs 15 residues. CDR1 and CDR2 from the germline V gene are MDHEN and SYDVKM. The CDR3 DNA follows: TGTGCCAGCAGTCCTGGGGTACAGGGAGCTGGCGAGCAGTACTTC. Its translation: CASSPGVQGAGEQYF.

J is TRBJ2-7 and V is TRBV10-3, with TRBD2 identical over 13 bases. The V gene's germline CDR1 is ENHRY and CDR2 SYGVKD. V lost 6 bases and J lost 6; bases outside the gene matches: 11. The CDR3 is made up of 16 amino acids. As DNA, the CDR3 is TGTGCCATCAGGTCGACTAGCGGGAGGTCGCGTTTCGAGCAGTACTTC. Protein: CAIRSTSGRSRFEQYF.

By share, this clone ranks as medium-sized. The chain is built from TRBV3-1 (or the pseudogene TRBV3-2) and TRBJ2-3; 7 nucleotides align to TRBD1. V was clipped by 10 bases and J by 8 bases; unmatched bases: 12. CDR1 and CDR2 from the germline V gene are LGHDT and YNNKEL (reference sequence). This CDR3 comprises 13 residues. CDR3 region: CATSPRTGGTQYF. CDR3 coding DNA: TGTGCCACAAGCCCCAGGACAGGCGGTACGCAGTATTTT.

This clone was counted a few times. The CDR3 DNA follows: TGCGCCAGCAGTTTGAGGGAGGCTAATGAAAAACTGTTTTTT. The encoded protein is CASSLREANEKLFF. The gene calls are TRBV23-1 and TRBJ1-4; D not certain. TRBV23-1 is recorded as an ORF, its role being uncertain. V lost 5 bases, J lost 3 bases, and 10 bases lay in between. The CDR3 runs to 14 residues.

This CDR3 reads CASSLAGAGQPQHF. The CDR3 bases are TGTGCCAGTAGTCTCGCAGGGGCCGGACAGCCCCAGCATTTT. This rearrangement joins TRBV19 to TRBJ1-5, with a possible D match to TRBD1 (6 bases). V was clipped by 5 bases and J by 7 bases, with 15 bases between them. CDR3 length: 14 residues. Germline V gives CDR1 LNHDA, CDR2 SQIVND (reference sequence).

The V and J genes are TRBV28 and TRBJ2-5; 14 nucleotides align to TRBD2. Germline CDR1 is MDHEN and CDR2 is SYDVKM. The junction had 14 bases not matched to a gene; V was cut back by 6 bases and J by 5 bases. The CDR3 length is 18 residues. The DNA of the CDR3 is TGTGCCAGCAGCAGTGGGACTAGCGGGGGCCTCGCTGTGGAGACCCAGTACTTC. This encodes CASSSGTSGGLAVETQYF.